The TCR beta chain described here comes from a study of regulatory T cells in long-lasting Graves disease. Findings and caveats of the study: The study found lower TCR diversity in persistent Graves' patients than in newly diagnosed ones. Peripheral blood alone, not thyroid tissue, underwent study.

The table lists this clonotype with a count of one. As yet, its antigen is unknown. Germline and junction disagree at one end, which may indicate a read error. Germline V gene data show CDR1 as SGDLS and CDR2 as YYNGEE. This CDR3 is built from 16 residues. The time point here: newly diagnosed GD, antithyroid drugs for less than 3 months. TCR sequences were obtained from RNA taken from PBMCs. The authors built TCR beta libraries using iRepertoire HTBI primers and Arm-PCR of CDR3 regions. TCRdb analysed the multiplex PCR reads with MiXCR anew, one entry per CDR3 protein. Altogether around 250,000 distinct CDR3 sequences are present, 20% being singletons, with the ten largest covering approximately 14%.

The material sequenced was peripheral blood mononuclear cells (PBMCs), taken at new diagnosis, from a patient treated with antithyroid drugs. The chain joins TRBV9 to TRBJ2-7; tentatively, D is TRBD1 or TRBD2 (6 bases each). The TCR comes from a female donor with Graves disease. CDR3 in amino acids: CASSVEAMNGGHERYF. The CDR3, as DNA: TGTGCCAGCAGCGTAGAGGCTATGAACGGGGGCCACGAGCGGTACTTC.